Listed here are 9 T cell receptor beta chains from one sample, sequenced in a study of T cells in women clearing cervical HPV infection. Assay used: immunoSEQ multiplex PCR; TCRdb lists only in-frame clones, some missing. The sample features about 23,000 clones, with less than 3.5% in its top ten. Input material: blood buffy coat. These receptors were obtained from a woman aged 18 to 69 with a cervical HPV16 infection that either progressed to CIN3+ or cleared (not recorded which).

As regards this clone: From the germline J gene comes the end of the CDR3, since the read stops 3 residues before it. The chain recombines TRBV6-2 or TRBV6-3 with TRBJ2-7; 12 positions agree with TRBD2. CDR1 is MNHEY and CDR2 is SVGEGT in the germline V gene. V lost 2 bases, J lost 5 bases, and 10 bases stayed unmatched. CDR3 length equals 17 residues. The CDR3 DNA, read in part, is TGTGCCAGCAGTTACGAGGCTAGCGGGAGGGCAGCCCACGAG. Amino acid sequence: CASSYEASGRAAHE. The entire CDR3 is CASSYEASGRAAHEQYF.

CDR3 protein: CASSYIALAGVLDTQYF. The CDR3 DNA, read in part, is TGTGCCAGCAGTTATATCGCCCTAGCGGGAGTATTAGATACG. The chain links TRBV6-2 or TRBV6-3 to TRBJ2-3, with 10 bases lining up with TRBD2. The read ends 3 residues shy of where the CDR3 ends; the end is completed using the germline J gene. CDR3 length: 17 residues. V lost 3 bases, J lost 5 bases, and 11 bases stayed unmatched. Germline V gives CDR1 MNHEY, CDR2 SVGEGT.

As regards this clone: The read comes to an end 3 residues before the CDR3 does, leaving the germline J gene to fill in the end. The rearrangement uses TRBV6-2 or TRBV6-3 and TRBJ1-2, with D tentatively TRBD1 (5 bases). The CDR3 runs 15 residues. CDR1 and CDR2 (germline): MNHEY, SVGEGT. V dropped 6 bases and J dropped 4 bases, with 18 bases sitting between them. Incomplete CDR3 DNA: TGTGCCAGCAGCCAGGACATCGTGGTTCCCTATGGC. Amino acids: CASSQDIVVPYG. The entire CDR3 sequence reads CASSQDIVVPYGYTF.

With respect to this clone: With the read ending 3 residues before the CDR3 end, the germline J gene is used to fill in that end. The V call is TRBV2, the J call TRBJ2-5, with 7 nucleotides matching TRBD1. Looked up from germline, CDR1 is SNHLY and CDR2 is FYNNEI. V lost 6 bases, J lost 2 bases, and 9 bases stayed unmatched. The CDR3 spans 15 residues. The CDR3 sequence is CASSGQTGVQETQYF. Partial CDR3 DNA: TGTGCCAGCAGCGGACAAACAGGGGTGCAAGAGACC.

In regard to this clone: The read falls 3 residues short of the CDR3 end, and the missing part is taken from the germline J gene. The chain uses TRBV18 and TRBJ1-4, with D perhaps matching TRBD1 (5 bases). The germline gives CDR1 KGHSH, CDR2 LQKENI. CDR3 length equals 12 residues. The CDR3 loop is CASSPQGSPLFF. The DNA read from the CDR3 is TGTGCCAGCTCGCCGCAGGGTTCACCA.

Note on this clone: With the read ending 3 residues before the CDR3 end, the germline J gene is used to fill in that end. The chain recombines TRBV14 with TRBJ1-2, with D unclear. Germline CDR1 is SGHDN and CDR2 is FVKESK. The CDR3 extends over 13 amino acids. The germline V and J ends were trimmed by 4 bases and 5 bases, with 11 bases remaining between them. This chain's CDR3 is CASSLSNLYGYTF. Incomplete CDR3 DNA: TGTGCCAGCAGCCTCTCAAACTTATATGGC. Full variable domain (remainder filled in from reference TRBV14 and TRBJ1-2): EAGVTQFPSHSVIEKGQTVTLRCDPISGHDNLYWYRRVMGKEIKFLLHFVKESKQDESGMPNNRFLAERTGGTYSTLKVQPAELEDSGVYFCASSLSNLYGYTFGSGTRLTVV.

A remark on this clone: The read ends 3 residues early relative to the CDR3; the germline J gene fills the gap. The chain links TRBV19 to TRBJ2-3, with TRBD1 matching 11 bases. This CDR3 spans 16 amino acids. In germline, CDR1 is LNHDA, CDR2 SQIVND (reference sequence). The DNA read from the CDR3 is TGTGCCAGTCGGGGACAGGGGGAGGGTAGCAATCAGCCG. This sequence encodes CASRGQGEGSNQP. The whole CDR3 region reads CASRGQGEGSNQPQYF.

A word on this clone: Sequencing ends 3 residues short of the CDR3 end; the germline J gene provides the rest. The chain has TRBV5-1 and TRBJ2-2, with TRBD2 matching 10 bases. The germline V gene encodes CDR1 SGHRS and CDR2 YFSETQ. Trimming took 0 bases from V and 4 from J; bases not matched to a gene: 3. The CDR3 spans 16 residues. This chain's CDR3 is CASSLDSGGRTGELFF. Partial CDR3 DNA: TGCGCCAGCAGCTTGGATAGCGGGGGGCGCACCGGGGAG.

Partial CDR3 DNA: TGTGCCAGCACCCAACAGGGGTCCACGCCC. Translated: CASTQQGSTP. The complete CDR3 sequence is CASTQQGSTPQHF. The rearrangement joins TRBV6-2 or TRBV6-3 to TRBJ1-5, with 7 bases identical to TRBD1. The read gets to within 3 residues of the CDR3 end, and the germline J gene fills in the rest. The CDR3 is made up of 13 amino acids. The germline V gene has CDR1 MNHEY and CDR2 SVGEGT. With 7 bases clipped from V and 9 bases from J, the junction kept 9 bases outside the gene matches.